This T cell receptor beta chain is from a study of blood T cell repertoires in COVID-19. Study-wide background: The United States, Italy and Spain were the sources of the acute and convalescent COVID-19 samples.

Per the authors' pipeline: Reference gene primer amplification yielded estimated nucleated cell counts. Sequencing used immunoSEQ multiplex PCR; TCRdb keeps in-frame clones, though not all of them. V and J calls plus clone size are reproduced from that table; the DNA served to infer D and trimming. The sample has 200,000 to 250,000 clones; 82% are singletons. This clone was observed once. The germline V gene encodes CDR1 SGHTA and CDR2 FQGNSA. This CDR3 is built from 14 residues. V was cut by 6 bases and J by 8 bases, with 19 bases left in between. The V call is TRBV7-2, the J call TRBJ1-2; the D gene is possibly TRBD1 (6 bases). The material sequenced was peripheral blood. The origin of this receptor is an elderly woman with acute or convalescent COVID-19. CDR3 sequence reads: CASRSPGQGFGYTF. In DNA, the CDR3 is TGTGCCAGCAGATCCCCCGGGCAGGGGTTCGGCTACACCTTC.